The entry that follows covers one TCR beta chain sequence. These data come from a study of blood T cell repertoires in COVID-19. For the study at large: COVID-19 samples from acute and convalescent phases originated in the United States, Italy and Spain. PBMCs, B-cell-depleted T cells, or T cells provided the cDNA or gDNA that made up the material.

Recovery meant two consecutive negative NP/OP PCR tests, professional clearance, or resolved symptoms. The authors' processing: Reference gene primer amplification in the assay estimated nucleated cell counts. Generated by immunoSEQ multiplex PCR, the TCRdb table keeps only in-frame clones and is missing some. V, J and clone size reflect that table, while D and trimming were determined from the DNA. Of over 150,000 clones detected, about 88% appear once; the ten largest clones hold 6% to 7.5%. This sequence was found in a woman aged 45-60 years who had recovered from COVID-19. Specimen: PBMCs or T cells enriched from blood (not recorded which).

CDR3 loop: CAWSVGDRQNTEAFF. The CDR3 bases are TGTGCCTGGAGTGTGGGGGACAGACAGAACACTGAAGCTTTCTTT. The chain couples TRBV30 to TRBJ1-1, with 7 bases aligning to TRBD1. Germline V CDR1 and CDR2: GTSNPN, SVGIG (reference sequence). Unmatched junction bases numbered 5, after V lost 0 bases and J lost 1 base. The CDR3 totals 15 residues.